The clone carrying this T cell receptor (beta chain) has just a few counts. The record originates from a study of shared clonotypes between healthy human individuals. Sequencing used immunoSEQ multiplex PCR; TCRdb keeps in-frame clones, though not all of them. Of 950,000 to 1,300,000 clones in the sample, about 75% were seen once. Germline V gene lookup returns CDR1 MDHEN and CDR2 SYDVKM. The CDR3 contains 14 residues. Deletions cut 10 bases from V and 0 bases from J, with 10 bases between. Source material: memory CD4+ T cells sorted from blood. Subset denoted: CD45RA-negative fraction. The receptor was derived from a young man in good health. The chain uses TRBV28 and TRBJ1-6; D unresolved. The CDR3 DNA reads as TGTGCCACCAAGACCAGCTCCTATAATTCACCCCTCCACTTT. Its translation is CATKTSSYNSPLHF. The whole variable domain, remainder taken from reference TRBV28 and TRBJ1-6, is DVKVTQSSRYLVKRTGEKVFLECVQDMDHENMFWYRQDPGLGLRLIYFSYDVKMKEKGDIPEGYSVSREKKERFSLILESASTNQTSMYLCATKTSSYNSPLHFGNGTRLTVT.